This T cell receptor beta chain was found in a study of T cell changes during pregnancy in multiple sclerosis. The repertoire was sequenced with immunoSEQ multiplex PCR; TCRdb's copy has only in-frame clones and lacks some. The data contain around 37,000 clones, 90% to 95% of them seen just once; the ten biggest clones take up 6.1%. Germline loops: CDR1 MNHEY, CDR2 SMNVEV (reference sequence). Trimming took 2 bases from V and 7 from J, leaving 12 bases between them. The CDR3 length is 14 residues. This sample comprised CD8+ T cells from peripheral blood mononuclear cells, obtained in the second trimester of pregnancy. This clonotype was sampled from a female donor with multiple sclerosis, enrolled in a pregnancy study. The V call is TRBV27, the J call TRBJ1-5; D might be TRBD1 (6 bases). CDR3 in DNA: TGTGCCAGCAGTTTAGTCTCAGGGGTACAGCCCCAGCATTTT. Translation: CASSLVSGVQPQHF.